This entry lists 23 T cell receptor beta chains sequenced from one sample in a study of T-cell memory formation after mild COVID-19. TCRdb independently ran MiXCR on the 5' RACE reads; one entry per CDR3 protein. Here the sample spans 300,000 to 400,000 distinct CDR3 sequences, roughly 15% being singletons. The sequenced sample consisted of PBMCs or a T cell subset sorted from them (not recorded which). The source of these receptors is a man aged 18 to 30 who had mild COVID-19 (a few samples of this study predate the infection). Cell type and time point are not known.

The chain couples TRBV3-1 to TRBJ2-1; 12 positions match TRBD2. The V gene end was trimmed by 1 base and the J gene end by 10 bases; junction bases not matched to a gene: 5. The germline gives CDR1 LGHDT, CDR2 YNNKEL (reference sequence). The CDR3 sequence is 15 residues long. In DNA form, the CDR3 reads TGTGCCAGCAGCCAAGCTGGACTAGCGGGGCGGGAGCAGTTCTTC. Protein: CASSQAGLAGREQFF.

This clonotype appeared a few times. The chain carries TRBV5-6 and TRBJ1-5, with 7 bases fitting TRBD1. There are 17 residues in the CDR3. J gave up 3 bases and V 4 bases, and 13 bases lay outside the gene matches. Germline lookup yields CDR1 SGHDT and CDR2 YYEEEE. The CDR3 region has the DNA TGTGCCAGCAGCCGTTGGCCACCGACAGGGATCAATCAGCCCCAGCATTTT. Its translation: CASSRWPPTGINQPQHF.

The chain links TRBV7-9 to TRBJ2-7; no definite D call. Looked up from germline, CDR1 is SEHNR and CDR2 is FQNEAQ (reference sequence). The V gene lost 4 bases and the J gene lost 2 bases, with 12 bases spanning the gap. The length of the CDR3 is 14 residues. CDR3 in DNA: TGTGCCAGCAGCTCCTCTCTCGGTCCCTACGAGCAGTACTTC. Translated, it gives CASSSSLGPYEQYF.

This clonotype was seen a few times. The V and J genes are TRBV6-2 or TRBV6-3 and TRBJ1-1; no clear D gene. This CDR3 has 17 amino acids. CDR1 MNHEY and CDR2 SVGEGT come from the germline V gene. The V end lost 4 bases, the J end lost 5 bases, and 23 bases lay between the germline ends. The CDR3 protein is CASSFEGKSLNTTEAFF. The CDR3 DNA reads TGTGCCAGCAGTTTCGAGGGAAAAAGCCTAAACACTACTGAAGCTTTCTTT.

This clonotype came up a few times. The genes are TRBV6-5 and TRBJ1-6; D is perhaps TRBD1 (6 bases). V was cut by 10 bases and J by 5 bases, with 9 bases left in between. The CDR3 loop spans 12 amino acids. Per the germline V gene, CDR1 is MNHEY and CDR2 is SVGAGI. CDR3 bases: TGTGCCACATGGGACAATAATTCACCCCTCCACTTT. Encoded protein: CATWDNNSPLHF.

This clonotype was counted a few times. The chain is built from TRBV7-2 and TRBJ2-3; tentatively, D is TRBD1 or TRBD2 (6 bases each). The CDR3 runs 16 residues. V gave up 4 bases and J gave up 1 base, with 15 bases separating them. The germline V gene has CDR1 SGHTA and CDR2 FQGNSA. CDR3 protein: CASSYFRGPGTDTQYF. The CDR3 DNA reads TGTGCCAGCAGCTATTTCCGGGGGCCGGGCACAGATACGCAGTATTTT.

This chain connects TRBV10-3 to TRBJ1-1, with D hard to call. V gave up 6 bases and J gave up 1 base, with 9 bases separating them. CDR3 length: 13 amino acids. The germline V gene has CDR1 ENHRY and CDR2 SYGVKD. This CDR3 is CAISTAQNTEAFF. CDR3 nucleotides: TGTGCCATCAGCACAGCACAGAACACTGAAGCTTTCTTT.

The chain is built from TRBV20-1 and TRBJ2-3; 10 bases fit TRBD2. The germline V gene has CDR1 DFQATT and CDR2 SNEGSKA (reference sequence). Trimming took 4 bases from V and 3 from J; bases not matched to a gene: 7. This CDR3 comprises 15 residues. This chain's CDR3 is CSATKSSGGTDTQYF. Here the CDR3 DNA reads TGCAGTGCTACCAAATCTAGCGGGGGAACAGATACGCAGTATTTT.

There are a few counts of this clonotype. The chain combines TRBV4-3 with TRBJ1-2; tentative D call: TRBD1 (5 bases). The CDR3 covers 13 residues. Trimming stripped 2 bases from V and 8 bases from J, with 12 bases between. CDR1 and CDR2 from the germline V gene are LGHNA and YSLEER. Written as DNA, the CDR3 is TGCGCCAGCAGCCAATGGGGGGACCGGGGCTACACCTTC. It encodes CASSQWGDRGYTF.

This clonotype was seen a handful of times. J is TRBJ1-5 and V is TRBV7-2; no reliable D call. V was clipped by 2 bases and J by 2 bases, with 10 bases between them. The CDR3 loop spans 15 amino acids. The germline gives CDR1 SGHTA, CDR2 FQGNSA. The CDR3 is CASSLKALGNQPQHF. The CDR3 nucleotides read TGTGCCAGCAGCTTAAAGGCTTTGGGCAATCAGCCCCAGCATTTT. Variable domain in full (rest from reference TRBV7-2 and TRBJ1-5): GAGVSQSPSNKVTEKGKDVELRCDPISGHTALYWYRQSLGQGLEFLIYFQGNSAPDKSGLPSDRFSAERTGGSVSTLTIQRTQQEDSAVYLCASSLKALGNQPQHFGDGTRLSIL.

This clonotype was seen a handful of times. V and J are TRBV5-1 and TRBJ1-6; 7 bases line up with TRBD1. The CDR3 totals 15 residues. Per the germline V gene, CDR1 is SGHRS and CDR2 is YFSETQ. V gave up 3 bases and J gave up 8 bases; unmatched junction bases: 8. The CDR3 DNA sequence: TGCGCCAGCAGCTCTTGGACAGGTTCTGATTCACCCCTCCACTTT. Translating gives CASSSWTGSDSPLHF.

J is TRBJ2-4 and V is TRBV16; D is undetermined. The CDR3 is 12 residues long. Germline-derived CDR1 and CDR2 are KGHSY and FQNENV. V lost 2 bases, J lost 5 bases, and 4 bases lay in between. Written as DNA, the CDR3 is TGTGCCAGCAGCCAAGGGGAAAACATTCAGTACTTC. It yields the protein CASSQGENIQYF.

The CDR3 reads CASSQLPTGVANVLTF. CDR3 in DNA: TGCGCCAGCAGCCAATTACCGACAGGGGTGGCCAACGTCCTGACTTTC. V is TRBV4-1 and J is TRBJ2-6; 8 bases match TRBD1. The V gene end was trimmed by 2 bases and the J gene end by 6 bases; junction bases not matched to a gene: 6. This CDR3 spans 16 amino acids. Germline assignment: CDR1 MGHRA and CDR2 YSYEKL.

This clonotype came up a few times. CDR3 loop: CASRQHSNQPQHF. DNA of the CDR3: TGTGCCAGCCGTCAACATAGCAATCAGCCCCAGCATTTT. The chain couples TRBV12-3 or TRBV12-4 to TRBJ1-5; D remains ambiguous. CDR3 length equals 13 residues. V lost 8 bases and J 0 bases, leaving 8 bases between the germline ends.

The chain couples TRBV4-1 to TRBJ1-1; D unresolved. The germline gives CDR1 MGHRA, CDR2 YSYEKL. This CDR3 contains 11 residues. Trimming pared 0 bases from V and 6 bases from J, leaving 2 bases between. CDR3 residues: CASSQEAEAFF. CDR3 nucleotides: TGCGCCAGCAGCCAAGAGGCTGAAGCTTTCTTT.

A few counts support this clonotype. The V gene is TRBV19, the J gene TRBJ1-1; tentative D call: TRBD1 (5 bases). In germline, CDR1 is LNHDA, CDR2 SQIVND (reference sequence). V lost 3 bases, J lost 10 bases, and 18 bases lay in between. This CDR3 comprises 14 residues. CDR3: CASSMDNRLGVAFF. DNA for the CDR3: TGTGCCAGTAGTATGGATAACAGGCTGGGGGTAGCTTTCTTT.

In DNA form, the CDR3 reads TGTGCCAGCTCCCCGGGACAATTGATAACAGATACGCAGTATTTT. This translates into CASSPGQLITDTQYF. The J gene is TRBJ2-3, the V gene TRBV18; possibly TRBD1 for D (6 bases). This CDR3 spans 15 amino acids. Trimming removed 6 bases from V and 3 bases from J, with 16 bases in between. Germline-derived CDR1 and CDR2 are KGHSH and LQKENI.

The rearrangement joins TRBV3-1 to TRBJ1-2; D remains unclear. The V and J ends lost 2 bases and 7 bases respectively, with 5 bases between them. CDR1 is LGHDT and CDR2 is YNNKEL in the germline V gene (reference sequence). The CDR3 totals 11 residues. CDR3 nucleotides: TGTGCCAGCAGCCAACTGAGTGGCTACACCTTC. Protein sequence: CASSQLSGYTF.

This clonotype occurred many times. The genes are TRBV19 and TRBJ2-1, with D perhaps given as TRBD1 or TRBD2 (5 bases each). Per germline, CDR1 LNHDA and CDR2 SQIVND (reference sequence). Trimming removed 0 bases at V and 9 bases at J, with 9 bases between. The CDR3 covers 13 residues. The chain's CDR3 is CASSIDRGGEQFF. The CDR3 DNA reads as TGTGCCAGTAGTATAGATCGGGGCGGTGAGCAGTTCTTC.

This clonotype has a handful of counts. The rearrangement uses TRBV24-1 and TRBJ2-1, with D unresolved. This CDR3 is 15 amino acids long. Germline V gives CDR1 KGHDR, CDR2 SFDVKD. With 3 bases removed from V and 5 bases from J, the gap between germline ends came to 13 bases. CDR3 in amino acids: CATSDLAEPHNEQFF. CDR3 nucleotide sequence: TGTGCCACCAGTGATCTGGCCGAACCCCACAATGAGCAGTTCTTC.

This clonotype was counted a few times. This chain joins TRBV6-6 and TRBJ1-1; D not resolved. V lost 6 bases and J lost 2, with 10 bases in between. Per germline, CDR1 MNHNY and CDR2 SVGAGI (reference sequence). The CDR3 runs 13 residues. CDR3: CASSRDVNTEAFF. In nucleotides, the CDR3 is TGTGCCAGCAGCCGCGACGTAAACACTGAAGCTTTCTTT.

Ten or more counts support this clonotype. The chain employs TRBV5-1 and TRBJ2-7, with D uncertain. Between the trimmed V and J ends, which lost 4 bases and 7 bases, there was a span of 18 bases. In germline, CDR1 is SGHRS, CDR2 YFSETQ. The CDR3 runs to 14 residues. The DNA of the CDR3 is TGCGCCAGCAGCCCAGGCCTTATTCGATGGGAGCAGTACTTC. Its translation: CASSPGLIRWEQYF. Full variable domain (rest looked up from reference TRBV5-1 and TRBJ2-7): KAGVTQTPRYLIKTRGQQVTLSCSPISGHRSVSWYQQTPGQGLQFLFEYFSETQRNKGNFPGRFSGRQFSNSRSEMNVSTLELGDSALYLCASSPGLIRWEQYFGPGTRLTVT.

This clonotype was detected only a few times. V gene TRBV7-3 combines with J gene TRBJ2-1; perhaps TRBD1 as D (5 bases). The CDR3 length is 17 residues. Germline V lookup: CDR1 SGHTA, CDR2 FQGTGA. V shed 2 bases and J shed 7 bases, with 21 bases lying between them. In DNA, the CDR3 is TGTGCCAGCAGCTTACTGCGTGGGCGGACACCCGGGAATGAGCAGTTCTTC. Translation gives CASSLLRGRTPGNEQFF.